The clone carrying this TCR beta chain was observed at least ten times. Its matching antigen is unknown. The sample comes from a study of T cell repertoires in cytomegalovirus infection. In the study overall: Public TCR beta signatures indicated both CMV infection and matching HLA type. Study-level results: The ex vivo response was dominated by HLA-C-restricted CMV-specific TCR beta clonotypes. Pooled public TCR beta family frequency picked out CMV carriers with the relevant HLA.

Using its own MiXCR run on the reads, TCRdb lists one record per CDR3 protein. Of 30,000 to 40,000 distinct CDR3 sequences in the sample, 52% were seen once. This CDR3 region has 16 residues. V shed 3 bases and J shed 0 bases, with 12 bases lying between them. The rearrangement uses TRBV12-3 or TRBV12-4 and TRBJ2-1, with D maybe TRBD1 (6 bases). This TCR derives from a human donor in good health (CMV status not recorded). Some clones in this sample may be carry-over from other donors' samples. Sequencing used CD8+ T cells from cultured PBMCs, obtained from culture after CMV antigen stimulation. In DNA form, the CDR3 reads TGTGCCAGCAGTTTCCGGACAGCCCGCTCCTACAATGAGCAGTTCTTC. Protein product: CASSFRTARSYNEQFF.